Presented here are 21 T cell receptor beta chains from one specimen sequenced in a study of cytomegalovirus exposure and HLA in healthy donors. PCR was performed using 60 Vbeta and 13 Jbeta primers. Method: immunoSEQ multiplex PCR; TCRdb's copy keeps in-frame clones and lacks some. The sample shows approximately 110,000 clones, approximately 15% of them seen only once. Sequenced: PBMCs. The receptor source for this set is a woman aged 18-29 years in good health and CMV-seronegative.

There are a few counts of this clone. The CDR3 loop is CASSFGQGYEQYF. The CDR3 DNA sequence: TGTGCCAGCAGTTTCGGACAGGGCTACGAGCAGTACTTC. The chain joins TRBV11-2 to TRBJ2-7; 8 bases fit TRBD1. The CDR3 sequence is 13 residues long. Germline V gives CDR1 SGHAT, CDR2 FQNNGV. The trim removed 6 bases at V and 3 bases at J, leaving 4 bases unmatched.

This clone was seen only a few times. The rearrangement joins TRBV2 to TRBJ2-3; 7 bases are shared with TRBD2. Per germline, CDR1 SNHLY and CDR2 FYNNEI. The junction had 4 bases not matched to a gene; V was cut back by 6 bases and J by 1 base. The CDR3 is 14 residues long. CDR3 sequence (DNA): TGTGCCAGCAGCGCGGGGGACCGCACAGATACGCAGTATTTT. It specifies CASSAGDRTDTQYF.

CDR3 amino acids: CAWKSTHLTYEQYF. The CDR3 DNA reads as TGTGCCTGGAAGAGTACCCATCTCACCTACGAGCAGTACTTC. The rearrangement joins TRBV30 to TRBJ2-7; no clear D gene. There are 14 residues in the CDR3. Looked up from germline, CDR1 is GTSNPN and CDR2 is SVGIG (reference sequence). The V and J ends lost 4 bases and 2 bases respectively, with 15 bases between them.

The chain links TRBV27 to TRBJ1-2; 7 bases align to TRBD1. Germline V gene sequence: CDR1 MNHEY, CDR2 SMNVEV (reference sequence). Losses at the gene ends were 10 bases for V and 0 bases for J; bases not matched to a gene: 20. The CDR3 runs 18 residues. DNA of the CDR3: TGTGCCACCAAAACCCGGAGACAGGGTCTTAATCCTAACTATGGCTACACCTTC. Its protein product is CATKTRRQGLNPNYGYTF.

This clone has a handful of counts. The chain couples TRBV28 to TRBJ2-5, with D tentatively TRBD1 (6 bases). CDR1 and CDR2 (germline): MDHEN, SYDVKM. This CDR3 spans 11 amino acids. V was shortened by 5 bases and J by 7 bases, with 8 bases between the two germline ends. CDR3 protein: CASSTGSTQYF. CDR3 nucleotide sequence: TGTGCCAGCAGTACAGGGTCGACCCAGTACTTC.

V usage is TRBV9 and J usage is TRBJ2-3; D might be TRBD2 (5 bases). V lost 0 bases, J lost 4 bases, and 9 bases lay in between. Germline CDR1 SGDLS, CDR2 YYNGEE. The CDR3 extends over 14 amino acids. CDR3 in DNA: TGTGCCAGCAGCGTAGACGGGGTCGCAGATACGCAGTATTTT. Protein product: CASSVDGVADTQYF.

J is TRBJ2-7 and V is TRBV11-2; 16 positions agree with TRBD2. Germline V gene lookup returns CDR1 SGHAT and CDR2 FQNNGV. The CDR3 is 16 residues long. Trimming at V came to 3 bases and at J to 4 bases, leaving 3 bases not matched to a gene. As DNA, the CDR3 is TGTGCCAGCAGCTTGGAGGGACTAGCGGGGGGGTACGAGCAGTACTTC. Translating it yields CASSLEGLAGGYEQYF.

This chain uses TRBV15 with TRBJ2-7; D possibly corresponds to TRBD2 (7 bases). The CDR3 is made up of 15 amino acids. The germline gives CDR1 LNHNV, CDR2 YYDKDF (reference sequence). Between the trimmed V and J ends, which lost 5 bases and 2 bases, there was a span of 16 bases. CDR3 nucleotide sequence: TGTGCCACCAGCGACGTGGGAGGGGGAACCTACGAGCAGTACTTC. As protein: CATSDVGGGTYEQYF.

This sequence joins TRBV30 and TRBJ1-3; tentatively, D is TRBD1 (5 bases). The ends were cut back, 4 bases at V and 0 bases at J, with 7 bases in the middle. This CDR3 comprises 13 residues. Germline lookup yields CDR1 GTSNPN and CDR2 SVGIG (reference sequence). The CDR3 DNA reads TGTGCCTGGACAGGGAACTCTGGAAACACCATATATTTT. Translated: CAWTGNSGNTIYF.

This clone has just a few counts. This chain uses TRBV6-1 with TRBJ2-5; 10 positions match TRBD2. The germline gives CDR1 MNHNS, CDR2 SASEGT. J gave up 6 bases and V 6 bases, and 7 bases lay outside the gene matches. This CDR3 region has 14 residues. CDR3 bases: TGTGCCAGCAGCGCTAGCGGGGGAGGGAAGACCCAGTACTTC. Residues: CASSASGGGKTQYF.

The table lists this clone with a few counts. The chain has TRBV14 and TRBJ1-1; 8 bases are shared with TRBD1. The V gene end was trimmed by 5 bases and the J gene end by 7 bases; junction bases not matched to a gene: 9. From germline, CDR1 is SGHDN and CDR2 FVKESK. The CDR3 is 14 amino acids. The CDR3 loop reads CASSYLDRVGEAFF. CDR3 DNA sequence: TGTGCCAGCAGCTACTTGGACAGGGTCGGTGAAGCTTTCTTT. Together with reference TRBV14 and TRBJ1-1, the CDR3 gives the full variable domain: EAGVTQFPSHSVIEKGQTVTLRCDPISGHDNLYWYRRVMGKEIKFLLHFVKESKQDESGMPNNRFLAERTGGTYSTLKVQPAELEDSGVYFCASSYLDRVGEAFFGQGTRLTVV.

This clone has more than one count but fewer than ten. The genes are TRBV9 and TRBJ1-1; a possible D gene is TRBD1 (5 bases). There are 15 residues in the CDR3. In germline, CDR1 is SGDLS, CDR2 YYNGEE. Between the trimmed V and J ends, which lost 0 bases and 2 bases, there was a span of 11 bases. This CDR3 reads CASSVGPGGNTEAFF. For the CDR3, the DNA is TGTGCCAGCAGCGTAGGTCCGGGGGGTAACACTGAAGCTTTCTTT.

This sequence joins TRBV4-1 and TRBJ1-4, with TRBD1 identical over 9 bases. Trimming removed 1 base from V and 6 bases from J; junction bases left unmatched: 6. Germline CDR1 MGHRA, CDR2 YSYEKL. The length of the CDR3 is 16 residues. In nucleotides, the CDR3 is TGCGCCAGCAGCCAAGGGGGGGGACAGGGCCATGAAAAACTGTTTTTT. Protein sequence: CASSQGGGQGHEKLFF.

V usage is TRBV10-3 and J usage is TRBJ2-1, with 12 bases that match TRBD2. This CDR3 is built from 16 residues. The germline V gene encodes CDR1 ENHRY and CDR2 SYGVKD. The V and J ends lost 2 bases and 10 bases, in that order; junction bases with no gene match: 9. In nucleotides, the CDR3 is TGTGCCATCAGTGAGGGCCCTAGCGGGGGGGCAGCCGAGCAGTTCTTC. This gives the protein CAISEGPSGGAAEQFF.

This clone was counted a few times. This chain uses TRBV27 with TRBJ1-5; tentatively, D is TRBD1 (6 bases). This CDR3 region has 16 residues. Germline V gene lookup returns CDR1 MNHEY and CDR2 SMNVEV (reference sequence). V was clipped by 5 bases and J by 3 bases, with 17 bases between them. The CDR3 here is CASSVQGMPLNQPQHF. CDR3 DNA: TGTGCCAGCAGTGTTCAGGGGATGCCCCTCAATCAGCCCCAGCATTTT.

This clone has a handful of counts. The chain links TRBV5-1 to TRBJ2-5; D gene unclear. The V and J ends lost 6 bases and 2 bases respectively, with 14 bases between them. Germline V CDR1 and CDR2: SGHRS, YFSETQ. The CDR3 totals 14 residues. CDR3 sequence (DNA): TGCGCCAGCACGATGAATGCAGTACAAGAGACCCAGTACTTC. It translates to CASTMNAVQETQYF.

J is TRBJ1-2 and V is TRBV5-4; the D gene is possibly TRBD1 (5 bases). CDR1 is SGHNT, CDR2 YYREEE, per germline (reference sequence). Between the trimmed V and J ends, which lost 6 bases and 0 bases, there was a span of 18 bases. The CDR3 totals 16 residues. CDR3 region: CASTLLDSRSNYGYTF. CDR3 coding DNA: TGTGCCAGCACCCTCCTAGACAGTAGGTCTAACTATGGCTACACCTTC.

The sample holds one count of this clone. Sequence at one end of the junction differs from germline and may be a read error. The V call is TRBV6-5, the J call TRBJ1-4, with 9 bases aligning to TRBD1. The CDR3 loop spans 16 amino acids. In germline, CDR1 is MNHEY, CDR2 SVGAGI. CDR3 region: CASSYSSGTGNDKLFF. In DNA, the CDR3 is TGTGCCAGCAGTTACTCCTCCGGGACAGGGAATGACAAACTGTTTTTT.

The chain couples TRBV7-9 to TRBJ2-5; D is possibly TRBD1 (6 bases). The CDR3 extends over 16 amino acids. Trimming cost V 5 bases and J 5 bases, with 21 bases left between them. Germline loops: CDR1 SEHNR, CDR2 FQNEAQ (reference sequence). DNA for the CDR3: TGTGCCAGCAGCCTCCTACTGACAGGCCCCGGGGAGACCCAGTACTTC. Protein: CASSLLLTGPGETQYF. Looking up the rest from reference TRBV7-9 and TRBJ2-5 gives the full variable domain: DTGVSQNPRHKITKRGQNVTFRCDPISEHNRLYWYRQTLGQGPEFLTYFQNEAQLEKSRLLSDRFSAERPKGSFSTLEIQRTEQGDSAMYLCASSLLLTGPGETQYFGPGTRLLVL.

The chain carries TRBV19 and TRBJ2-4; 7 nucleotides agree with TRBD1. The V and J ends lost 5 bases and 6 bases, in that order; junction bases with no gene match: 7. CDR3 length equals 14 residues. In germline, CDR1 is LNHDA, CDR2 SQIVND (reference sequence). In DNA, the CDR3 is TGTGCCAGTAGTGATACAGGGGCGAGAAACATTCAGTACTTC. It yields the protein CASSDTGARNIQYF.

This clone was observed a handful of times. The rearrangement links TRBV5-4 to TRBJ2-3, with 8 bases matching TRBD2. J lost 3 bases, V lost 4 bases, and 4 bases had no gene match. Germline CDR1 reads SGHNT; CDR2 reads YYREEE (reference sequence). The length of the CDR3 is 14 residues. CDR3 DNA sequence: TGTGCCAGCAGCCGGGGGGGTTGGACAGATACGCAGTATTTT. Translated: CASSRGGWTDTQYF.